This is a list of T cell receptor beta chains from one sample in a study of blood T cell repertoires in COVID-19. Repertoires were generated with immunoSEQ multiplex PCR, while TCRdb's copy carries only in-frame clones and drops some. In the table there are about 100,000 clones, around 64% of which are singletons. Sequenced sample: peripheral blood. The receptor source for this set is a woman in her forties with acute or convalescent COVID-19. CDR3s include the opening cysteine and the closing phenylalanine or tryptophan. A D gene is named only where the DNA matches it firmly. Not all rows give a size; the values are once, few, many and, for expanded clones, a class.

v_gene	abundance	j_gene	d_gene	CDR3nt	CDR3aa
TRBV5-1	NA	TRBJ1-2	NA	TGCGCCAGCAGCTCAGGCTCAGGGCATGACTATGGCTACACCTTC	CASSSGSGHDYGYTF
TRBV19	once	TRBJ1-5	NA	TGTGCCAGTAGTATGGGGCAGGGCGGAGGCAATCAGCCCCAGCATTTT	CASSMGQGGGNQPQHF
TRBV5-1	once	TRBJ2-5	TRBD2	TGCGCCAGCAGCTTGGGTCTAGCGGGGGCACAGCAAGAGACCCAGTACTTC	CASSLGLAGAQQETQYF
TRBV7-2	many	TRBJ1-1	TRBD1	TGTGCCAGCAGCTTAGGACAGGGGGTCGGTGAAGCTTTCTTT	CASSLGQGVGEAFF
TRBV6-5	NA	TRBJ2-7	NA	TGTGCCAGCAGTTACTCGGAGGGATACGAGCAGTACTTC	CASSYSEGYEQYF
TRBV11-2	NA	TRBJ2-7	TRBD1	TGTGCCAGCAGCTTAGGGCACCGTTGGACAGGGGAGGGGAATGGGCAGTACTTC	CASSLGHRWTGEGNGQYF
TRBV25-1	NA	TRBJ1-4	NA	TGTGCCAGCAGTGATCGCGGAGGGAGCGACGAAAAACTGTTTTTT	CASSDRGGSDEKLFF
TRBV27	NA	TRBJ2-7	TRBD1	TGTGCCAGCAGAAGGGACAGGCTGAACGAGCAGTACTTC	CASRRDRLNEQYF
TRBV3-1/TRBV3-2	NA	TRBJ1-1	TRBD1	TGTGCCAGCAGCTACCGGGACAGAAGACCTGAAGCTTTCTTT	CASSYRDRRPEAFF
TRBV19	NA	TRBJ1-2	NA	TGTGCCAGTAGTATCTCCTCTGACTATGGCTACACCTTC	CASSISSDYGYTF
TRBV30	NA	TRBJ1-1	TRBD1	TGTTCGACCGGAGGGACAGGGTCAAATTCTGGGGGAGCTTTCTTT	CSTGGTGSNSGGAFF
TRBV4-1	NA	TRBJ2-1	TRBD1	TGCGCCAGCAGCCAAGAAAGACAGGGCGGGTCCAATGAGCAGTTCTTC	CASSQERQGGSNEQFF
TRBV2	NA	TRBJ2-5	NA	TGTGCCAGCACCCGGACAGTTCAAGAGACCCAGTACTTC	CASTRTVQETQYF
TRBV10-3	few	TRBJ2-3	TRBD2	TGTGCCATCAGTGACCCCGCAAGCGGGGGTGGCACAGATACGCAGTATTTT	CAISDPASGGGTDTQYF
TRBV7-9	NA	TRBJ2-1	NA	TGTGCCAGCAGCTTTATAACATCCGCTACGGGGTACAATGAGCAGTTCTTC	CASSFITSATGYNEQFF
TRBV6-5	NA	TRBJ1-2	TRBD1	TGTGCCAGCAGTTACAGGAAGATTACAGGGGGCGTCTACACCTTC	CASSYRKITGGVYTF
TRBV2	few	TRBJ2-2	NA	TGTGCCAGCAGTGAGAGGGTAACCGGGGAGCTGTTTTTT	CASSERVTGELFF
TRBV7-2	NA	TRBJ1-5	TRBD1	TGTGCCAGCAGCTTCGACAGGGCGAGCAATCAGCCCCAGCATTTT	CASSFDRASNQPQHF
TRBV19	many	TRBJ2-5	NA	TGTGCCAGTAGTATAGCAACAGGGCAGGGGGAGACCCAGTACTTC	CASSIATGQGETQYF
TRBV30	NA	TRBJ2-6	NA	TGTGCCTGGAATCCAGGGACTGGGGCCAACGTCCTGACTTTC	CAWNPGTGANVLTF
TRBV19	NA	TRBJ1-4	NA	TGTGCCAGTAGTATCAGACAGGTTAATGAAAAACTGTTTTTT	CASSIRQVNEKLFF
TRBV5-1	NA	TRBJ1-2	NA	TGCGCCAGCAGCTTGGAGGCAGGGGATCAGGGCTACACCTTC	CASSLEAGDQGYTF
TRBV9	few	TRBJ1-2	TRBD1	TGTGCCAGCAGCGCACAGGGGGACTATGGCTACACCTTC	CASSAQGDYGYTF
TRBV3-1/TRBV3-2	NA	TRBJ2-5	TRBD2	TGTGCCAGCAGCCGACTAGCGGGGCAAGAGACCCAGTACTTC	CASSRLAGQETQYF
TRBV5-1	once	TRBJ2-5	TRBD2	TGCGCCAGCAGCTTGGGGCGGGGGAGGTCGGAGACCCAGTACTTC	CASSLGRGRSETQYF
TRBV19	NA	TRBJ2-7	TRBD1	TGTGCCAGTAGTACCCCCCGACAGGGAAGGCACGAGCAGTACTTC	CASSTPRQGRHEQYF